The 11 T cell receptor beta chains below were found in one sample sequenced in a study of breast tumors, draining lymph nodes, adjacent tissues. Axillary draining lymph nodes of breast cancer patients supplied the node samples. Each CDR3 protein gets one entry after TCRdb re-called the multiplex PCR reads with MiXCR. Of some 250,000 distinct CDR3 sequences listed, approximately 36% are singletons. Material for sequencing was axillary lymph node tissue. The receptor source for this set is a female donor with breast cancer. Some clones in this sample may be carry-over from other donors' samples.

A remark on this clonotype: This clone may be a read error of a much larger clone one base away. V usage is TRBV11-2 and J usage is TRBJ2-7; 8 nucleotides match TRBD2. The CDR3 runs 15 residues. From germline, CDR1 is SGHAT and CDR2 FQNNGV. For the CDR3, the DNA is TGTGCCGGCAGCCGTGGGAGCGGGAGCACCCACGAGCAGTACTTC. It codes for CAGSRGSGSTHEQYF.

On this clonotype: The junction differs from germline at one of its ends, possibly a read error. The V gene is TRBV2, the J gene TRBJ1-4; 8 bases fit TRBD1. This CDR3 has 16 residues. Germline V gives CDR1 SNHLY, CDR2 FYNNEI. The DNA for the CDR3 is TGTGCCAGCAGTCCTATGAGGACAGGGCGCAATGAAAAACTGCTTTTT. This gives the protein CASSPMRTGRNEKLLF.

The V and J genes are TRBV2 and TRBJ2-3; D perhaps matches TRBD1 (6 bases). The CDR3 length is 14 residues. Germline CDR1 and CDR2: SNHLY and FYNNEI. Between the trimmed V and J ends, which lost 6 bases and 5 bases, there was a span of 15 bases. CDR3 nucleotide sequence: TGTGCCAGCAGCCCCTTCCGGGACATAGATACGCAGTATTTT. This encodes CASSPFRDIDTQYF. Full variable domain (rest looked up from reference TRBV2 and TRBJ2-3): EPEVTQTPSHQVTQMGQEVILRCVPISNHLYFYWYRQILGQKVEFLVSFYNNEISEKSEIFDDQFSVERPDGSNFTLKIRSTKLEDSAMYFCASSPFRDIDTQYFGPGTRLTVL.

To note about this clonotype: This may be a read error: a much more frequent sequence differs by one nucleotide. The J gene is TRBJ2-7, the V gene TRBV20-1; D may match TRBD1 or TRBD2 (5 bases each). Trimming cost V 3 bases and J 6 bases, with 18 bases left between them. Germline V lookup: CDR1 DFQATT, CDR2 SNEGSKA (reference sequence). The CDR3 sequence is 14 residues long. The DNA of the CDR3 is TGCAGTGCTAGCCCGGGGACCTCGCTCTCCGAGCAGTACTTC. Translating it yields CSASPGTSLSEQYF.

This clonotype was picked up many times. The rearrangement links TRBV7-8 to TRBJ2-5; tentative D call: TRBD2 (6 bases). The V gene lost 6 bases and the J gene lost 1 base, with 9 bases spanning the gap. The germline gives CDR1 SGHVS, CDR2 FQNEAQ. This CDR3 region has 13 residues. CDR3 bases: TGTGCCAGCAGAGCGGGCTTCCAAGAGACCCAGTACTTC. This gives the protein CASRAGFQETQYF.

There are many counts of this clonotype. This rearrangement joins TRBV7-3 to TRBJ2-3; unclear D gene. The CDR3 totals 14 residues. The germline CDR1 and CDR2 sequences are SGHTA and FQGTGA. V lost 4 bases and J lost 4, with 12 bases in between. CDR3 residues: CASSSFGPADTQYF. CDR3 in DNA: TGTGCCAGCAGCTCCTTCGGGCCGGCAGATACGCAGTATTTT.

In this sample, this clonotype turned up many times. The CDR3 protein is CASSQTFGELFF. CDR3 nucleotides: TGCGCCAGCAGCCAAACATTCGGGGAGCTGTTTTTT. V is TRBV4-1 and J is TRBJ2-2; D unresolved. The V gene lost 2 bases and the J gene lost 7 bases, with 5 bases spanning the gap. CDR1 and CDR2 from the germline V gene are MGHRA and YSYEKL. There are 12 residues in the CDR3.

The CDR3 sequence is CASSLGWGLSAYEHF. As DNA, the CDR3 is TGTGCCAGCAGCTTAGGGTGGGGGTTATCTGCCTACGAGCATTTT. The chain employs TRBV7-9 and TRBJ1-5; tentatively, D is TRBD1 (5 bases). Germline CDR1 reads SEHNR; CDR2 reads FQNEAQ (reference sequence). V was shortened by 1 base and J by 14 bases, with 21 bases between the two germline ends. The CDR3 runs 15 residues.

In its sample, this clonotype was seen many times. The rearrangement uses TRBV6-6 and TRBJ1-5; TRBD1 might be the D (6 bases). Germline assignment: CDR1 MNHNY and CDR2 SVGAGI (reference sequence). The CDR3 spans 14 residues. Trimming removed 2 bases from V and 3 bases from J, with 8 bases in between. The CDR3 sequence is CASSYGQNNQPQHF. The DNA of the CDR3 is TGTGCCAGCAGTTACGGACAGAACAATCAGCCCCAGCATTTT.

The CDR3 coding sequence is TGTGCCAGCAGCTTAAGGGCAGTCGCCGAGCAGTACTTC. Residues: CASSLRAVAEQYF. This chain joins TRBV11-2 and TRBJ2-7, with D hard to call. Trimming took 2 bases from V and 6 from J, leaving 11 bases between them. The CDR3 contains 13 residues. CDR1 and CDR2 from the germline V gene are SGHAT and FQNNGV.

This clonotype was observed many times. J is TRBJ2-1 and V is TRBV4-1, with D perhaps matching TRBD1 or TRBD2 (5 bases each). This CDR3 is built from 13 residues. Trimming removed 1 base from V and 12 bases from J, with 13 bases in between. Germline-derived CDR1 and CDR2 are MGHRA and YSYEKL. CDR3 sequence reads: CASSQGDTGGQFF. CDR3 DNA sequence: TGCGCCAGCAGCCAAGGGGATACAGGAGGGCAGTTCTTC.